This T cell receptor beta chain derives from a study of T-cell memory formation after mild COVID-19. The CDR3 sequence is 16 residues long. CDR1 is KGHSH and CDR2 is LQKENI in the germline V gene. V lost 2 bases and J 5 bases, leaving 15 bases between the germline ends. This clonotype appeared a few times. TCRdb called the 5' RACE reads again in MiXCR, with one record for every CDR3 protein. The sample holds about 270,000 distinct CDR3 sequences, approximately 15% seen once. The V gene is TRBV18, the J gene TRBJ1-4, with D unresolved. The material sequenced was PBMCs or a T cell subset sorted from them (not recorded which). This sequence originates from an adult woman who had mild COVID-19 (a few samples of this study predate the infection). Cell type and time point are not known. The CDR3 coding sequence is TGTGCCAGCTCACCAACGGACGCCGGCACCAATGAAAAACTGTTTTTT. Amino acid sequence: CASSPTDAGTNEKLFF.